This T cell receptor (beta chain) was identified in a study of shared clonotypes between healthy human individuals. Study results and caveats: Naive CD4 clonotypes overlapped across several donors at about 5%.

This clone occurred many times. The antigen is unknown. The same CDR3 also results from other DNA sequences found in this sample. The CDR3 contains 14 residues. Germline CDR1 and CDR2: MDHEN and SYDVKM. V lost 6 bases to trimming and J lost 5 bases, with 16 bases between them. Genomic DNA (from each subset) was split evenly across several immunoSEQ plates. Per the authors' pipeline: ImmunoSEQ output held junction-only sequences without quality scores, so filtering differed. Sequencing was performed with immunoSEQ multiplex PCR; in TCRdb, only in-frame clones are kept and a portion is missing. The V and J calls and clone size come from that table; D and trimming were worked out from the DNA. The sample includes 110,000 or so clones, about 62% of them seen just once.

This receptor was identified in a woman aged 25-40 years in good health. Material for sequencing was memory CD8+ T cells sorted from blood. This sample's subset: CD45RO+ cells pooled with CCR7-negative TemRA cells. This rearrangement joins TRBV28 to TRBJ2-5; D is ambiguous. The CDR3 reads CASRKRLGWETQYF. CDR3 in DNA: TGTGCCAGCAGGAAAAGGTTGGGGTGGGAGACCCAGTACTTC.